The clone carrying this TCR beta chain was seen once. The source of the sample is a study of blood T cell repertoires in COVID-19. As for the study in general: Sites in the United States, Italy and Spain provided acute and convalescent COVID-19 samples. Sources were T cells, B-cell-depleted T cells, or PBMCs; the material itself was cDNA or gDNA.

The length of the CDR3 is 14 residues. Germline values: CDR1 SGHRS, CDR2 YFSETQ. The junction had 7 bases not matched to a gene; V was cut back by 0 bases and J by 7 bases. TCRdb keeps only in-frame clones here, not all; method: immunoSEQ multiplex PCR. The table lists under 200,000 clones, 75% to 85% of them singletons. The sample consisted of peripheral blood. This TCR was sampled from a woman aged 55-70 years with COVID-19, enrolled during active disease. This sequence joins TRBV5-1 and TRBJ2-7, with 7 bases aligning to TRBD1. This CDR3 reads CASSLGQGFWEQYF. DNA for the CDR3: TGCGCCAGCAGCTTGGGACAGGGATTCTGGGAGCAGTACTTC.